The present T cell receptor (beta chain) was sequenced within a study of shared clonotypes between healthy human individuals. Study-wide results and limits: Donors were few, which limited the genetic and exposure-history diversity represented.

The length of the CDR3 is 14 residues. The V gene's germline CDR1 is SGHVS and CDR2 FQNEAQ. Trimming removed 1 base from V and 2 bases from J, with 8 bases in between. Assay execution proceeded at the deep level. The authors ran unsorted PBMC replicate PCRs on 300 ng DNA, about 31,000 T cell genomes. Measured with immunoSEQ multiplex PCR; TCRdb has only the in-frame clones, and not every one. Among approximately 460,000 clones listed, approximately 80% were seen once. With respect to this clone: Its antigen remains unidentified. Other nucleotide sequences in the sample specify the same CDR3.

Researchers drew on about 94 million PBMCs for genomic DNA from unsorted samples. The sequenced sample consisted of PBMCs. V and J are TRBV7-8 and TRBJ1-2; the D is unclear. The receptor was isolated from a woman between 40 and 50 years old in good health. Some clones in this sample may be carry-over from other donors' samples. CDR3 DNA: TGTGCCAGCAGCTTAGGGACGGGCAACTATGGCTACACCTTC. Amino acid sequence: CASSLGTGNYGYTF.